This is a list of T cell receptor beta chains from one sample in a study of regulatory T cells in long-lasting Graves disease. From the multiplex PCR reads, TCRdb called clonotypes with MiXCR, one entry per CDR3 protein. The sample lists about 450,000 distinct CDR3 sequences, approximately 16% occurring once. These data also featured in a second study, about T cells in Graves' hyperthyroidism and ophthalmopathy.

Material: peripheral blood mononuclear cells (PBMCs), obtained at new diagnosis, from a patient treated with antithyroid drugs. The receptor set was obtained from a woman in her thirties with Graves disease. Both conserved end residues are part of each CDR3. Fields, in order: D gene, J gene, clone size, V gene, CDR3 DNA, CDR3 protein. A D gene is named only where the DNA matches it firmly. Clone size is not always given. Where it is, it says once, few, many or a class for expanded clones.

>NA|TRBJ2-3|many|TRBV28
TGTGCCAGCAGCCCCATTCTTGGGCGGTTAGATACGCAGTATTTT
CASSPILGRLDTQYF
>TRBD2|TRBJ2-5|many|TRBV5-1
TGCGCCAGCAGCTGGAGGACTAGGGTAGAGACCCAGTACTTC
CASSWRTRVETQYF
>NA|TRBJ2-5|many|TRBV7-2
TGTGCCAGCAGCTTAGTGAGGAGTCTAGGGGGAGGAACCCAGTACTTC
CASSLVRSLGGGTQYF
>NA|TRBJ2-5|many|TRBV28
TGTGCCAGCAGTGGGACAAACCAAGAGACCCAGTACTTC
CASSGTNQETQYF
>TRBD2|TRBJ2-1|NA|TRBV20-1
TGCAGTGCTAAAGGGCGGGAGGGATCCTACAATGAGCAGTTCTTC
CSAKGREGSYNEQFF
>TRBD2|TRBJ2-3|many|TRBV12-3/TRBV12-4
TGTGCCAGCAGTTGGGGACTAGGGGATACGCAGTATTTT
CASSWGLGDTQYF
>NA|TRBJ1-2|NA|TRBV7-9
TGTGCCAGCTCAACAGGCTATGGCTACACCTTC
CASSTGYGYTF
>NA|TRBJ1-3|NA|TRBV10-2
TGCGCCAGCAGTGCGGGGATTTTGGAAGGAAACACCATATATTTT
CASSAGILEGNTIYF
>NA|TRBJ2-7|many|TRBV27
TGTGCCAGCCGCGGACATGTCCATCCAGAGCAGTACTTC
CASRGHVHPEQYF
>NA|TRBJ1-5|many|TRBV4-1
TGCGCCAGCAGCCAAGCCAGGGGTGAAGTCCAGCCCCAGCATTTT
CASSQARGEVQPQHF
>NA|TRBJ2-7|few|TRBV6-2/TRBV6-3
TGTGCCAGCAGCCTGACAGGCCACCCCTCCTACGAGCAGTACTTC
CASSLTGHPSYEQYF
>NA|TRBJ2-7|many|TRBV28
TGTGCCAGCAGTTTAGCATATGGCGGGCCTTACGAGCAGTACTTC
CASSLAYGGPYEQYF
>TRBD1|TRBJ1-4|few|TRBV27
TGTGCCAGCAGCACGCGACAGGGCCGTGAAAAACTGTTTTTT
CASSTRQGREKLFF
>NA|TRBJ2-2|NA|TRBV6-2/TRBV6-3
TGTGCCAGCACCCTTACGTGGAGTGGGAGCACCGGGGAGCTGTTTTTT
CASTLTWSGSTGELFF
>TRBD2|TRBJ2-1|NA|TRBV9
TGTGCCAGCAGCCCCCGAAAAACGACCCTAGCGGGAGGATTCTATGAGCAGTTCTTC
CASSPRKTTLAGGFYEQFF
>NA|TRBJ1-6|NA|TRBV9
TGTGCCAGCAGCGGTGGGGACTCCTATAATTCACCCCTCCACTTT
CASSGGDSYNSPLHF
>TRBD2|TRBJ2-1|few|TRBV4-2
TGTGCCAGCAGCCAAGATGGAAAGACGGGAGGGCCCGACGAGCAGTTCTTC
CASSQDGKTGGPDEQFF
>NA|TRBJ2-1|many|TRBV6-1
TGTGCCACCACTGACCACAATGAGCAGTTCTTC
CATTDHNEQFF
>TRBD2|TRBJ2-7|NA|TRBV28
TGTGCCAGCACACTAGCGGGATTTGACGAGCAGTACTTC
CASTLAGFDEQYF
>NA|TRBJ1-1|many|TRBV29-1
TGCAGCGTCGAAGGTGGCACTGAAGCTTTCTTT
CSVEGGTEAFF
>TRBD2|TRBJ2-7|many|TRBV5-1
TGCGCCAGCAGACGTGGGACTAGCGGGCTTAGTTCCTACGAGCAGTACTTC
CASRRGTSGLSSYEQYF
>TRBD2|TRBJ2-3|few|TRBV30
TGTGCCTGGAAGACTAGCGTCGCTACGCAGTATTTT
CAWKTSVATQYF
>NA|TRBJ2-5|many|TRBV11-2
TGTGCCAGCAGCTTAAGTCAGACCCAGTACTTC
CASSLSQTQYF
>NA|TRBJ1-4|NA|TRBV7-9
TGTGCCAGCAGCCTGATCCCCGGGGATGAAAAACTGTTTTTT
CASSLIPGDEKLFF
>TRBD2|TRBJ2-3|many|TRBV6-5
TGTGCCAGCAGTTACTCGAGAGTTCCGGGACTAGCCCCAGATACGCAGTATTTT
CASSYSRVPGLAPDTQYF
>NA|TRBJ1-2|few|TRBV2
TGTGCCAGCAGTCGCGCGGCCTATGGCTACACCTTC
CASSRAAYGYTF
>NA|TRBJ2-3|many|TRBV7-3
TGTGCCAGCAGCTTACTCGGTTCGGCAGATACGCAGTATTTT
CASSLLGSADTQYF
>TRBD2|TRBJ2-1|many|TRBV20-1
TGCAGTGCCCAGCCGGGACTAGAACAGTACAATGAGCAGTTCTTC
CSAQPGLEQYNEQFF
>TRBD1|TRBJ2-2|NA|TRBV9
TGTGCCAGCAGCACACGAAGGGGGCTGAACACCGGGGAGCTGTTTTTT
CASSTRRGLNTGELFF